One and the same sample provided the 21 T cell receptor beta chains below, sequenced in a study of blood T cell repertoires in COVID-19 (dated by TCRdb to about 2020). The library was built by means of the immunoSEQ multiplex PCR assay. TCRdb obtained this table from immuneACCESS and retained in-frame rearrangements with V and J assigned. These tables miss some clones; where compared with another copy, unresolved V genes account for less than half of the shortfall, and the remainder is unexplained. A total of fewer than 100,000 clones appear in this sample, 70% to 90% of them only once. The ten largest clonotypes hold 6% to 9.5% of the sample. Sequencing was performed on peripheral blood. All receptors derive from a human donor with acute or convalescent COVID-19. The donor label of this sample is uncertain.

The J gene is TRBJ1-4, the V gene TRBV10-3; D is undetermined. The ends were cut back, 4 bases at V and 5 bases at J, with 5 bases in the middle. In germline, CDR1 is ENHRY, CDR2 SYGVKD. The CDR3 covers 12 residues. CDR3 in DNA: TGTGCCATCAGTGCCACAAATGAAAAACTGTTTTTT. This translates into CAISATNEKLFF.

The V gene is TRBV3-1 (or the pseudogene TRBV3-2), the J gene TRBJ1-6; D remains unclear. Germline loops: CDR1 LGHDT, CDR2 YNNKEL (reference sequence). The CDR3 is 14 amino acids. With 1 base removed from V and 7 bases from J, the gap between germline ends came to 8 bases. CDR3 nucleotides: TGTGCCAGCAGCCAAGTGCAGGAAAATTCACCCCTCCACTTT. Protein sequence: CASSQVQENSPLHF.

This clone was detected only once. V and J are TRBV7-2 and TRBJ2-3; weak D call: TRBD2 (7 bases). Germline assignment: CDR1 SGHTA and CDR2 FQGNSA. Trimming shortened V by 3 bases and J by 2 bases, and 18 bases separated the two germline ends. CDR3 length equals 17 residues. The CDR3 is CASSLTGGSRNTDTQYF. CDR3 bases: TGTGCCAGCAGCTTGACGGGGGGCTCGAGGAACACAGATACGCAGTATTTT.

This clone was detected a few times. J is TRBJ2-7 and V is TRBV5-1; D might be TRBD2 (5 bases). Trimming shortened V by 7 bases and J by 3 bases, and 17 bases separated the two germline ends. CDR1 is SGHRS and CDR2 is YFSETQ in the germline V gene. CDR3 length: 14 amino acids. In nucleotides, the CDR3 is TGCGCCAGCCGGACCGGGCCCAGCGGCTACGAGCAGTACTTC. It specifies CASRTGPSGYEQYF.

This clone was recorded once. This chain links TRBV28 with TRBJ1-2; D possibly corresponds to TRBD1 (5 bases). V dropped 6 bases and J dropped 4 bases, with 12 bases sitting between them. The CDR3 totals 13 residues. Germline CDR1 is MDHEN and CDR2 is SYDVKM. In DNA form, the CDR3 reads TGTGCCAGCAGAGACAGCCCTTTCTATGGCTACACCTTC. Its protein product is CASRDSPFYGYTF.

This chain joins TRBV9 and TRBJ1-1; tentative D call: TRBD1 (6 bases). The germline V gene has CDR1 SGDLS and CDR2 YYNGEE. Trimming left V 4 bases short and J 0 bases short, with 13 bases between. The CDR3 consists of 15 residues. The CDR3 region is CASSRRGQLNTEAFF. In DNA form, the CDR3 reads TGTGCCAGCAGCCGTAGAGGACAGTTGAACACTGAAGCTTTCTTT.

This clone was seen only once. This chain links TRBV25-1 with TRBJ2-2, with D uncertain. Germline lookup yields CDR1 MGHDK and CDR2 SYGVNS. The CDR3 runs to 12 residues. The V end was cut by 9 bases, the J end by 1 base, with 6 bases between. This CDR3 is CASALNTGELFF. The CDR3, as DNA: TGTGCCAGTGCGTTGAACACCGGGGAGCTGTTTTTT.

The gene calls are TRBV24-1 and TRBJ1-5; D may be TRBD1 (6 bases). The CDR3 covers 14 residues. The V gene's germline CDR1 is KGHDR and CDR2 SFDVKD. V dropped 5 bases and J dropped 5 bases, with 12 bases sitting between them. The CDR3 region is CATSGRGSDQPQHF. DNA of the CDR3: TGTGCCACCAGTGGCAGGGGTTCGGATCAGCCCCAGCATTTT.

This clone has only one observation. J is TRBJ2-7 and V is TRBV30; TRBD1 might be the D (7 bases). With 4 bases removed from V and 1 base from J, the gap between germline ends came to 14 bases. This CDR3 region has 14 residues. Germline lookup yields CDR1 GTSNPN and CDR2 SVGIG (reference sequence). The CDR3 sequence is CAWNSGGSSYEQYF. Written as DNA, the CDR3 is TGTGCCTGGAATTCAGGGGGGTCATCCTACGAGCAGTACTTC.

The V call is TRBV7-6, the J call TRBJ1-1, with 8 bases that match TRBD1. Per the germline V gene, CDR1 is SGHVS and CDR2 is FNYEAQ. This CDR3 has 14 residues. Trimming cost V 3 bases and J 2 bases; bases outside gene matches: 2. The CDR3 bases are TGTGCCAGCAGCTTGGGACAGGCTAACACTGAAGCTTTCTTT. Translated: CASSLGQANTEAFF.

The chain couples TRBV5-4 to TRBJ1-5, with D possibly matching TRBD1 (5 bases). Germline V gene sequence: CDR1 SGHNT, CDR2 YYREEE (reference sequence). The germline V and J ends were trimmed by 4 bases and 9 bases, with 17 bases remaining between them. CDR3 length: 14 amino acids. The CDR3 is CASSPMGPGMPQHF. For the CDR3, the DNA is TGTGCCAGCAGCCCTATGGGGCCTGGTATGCCCCAGCATTTT.

The gene calls are TRBV6-5 and TRBJ1-6, with TRBD1 as a possible D gene (6 bases). The CDR3 extends over 13 amino acids. Germline V gene data show CDR1 as MNHEY and CDR2 as SVGAGI. V dropped 5 bases and J dropped 5 bases, with 7 bases sitting between them. The CDR3 region is CASSRTDNSPLHF. The DNA for the CDR3 is TGTGCCAGCAGTCGGACAGATAATTCACCCCTCCACTTT.

The chain carries TRBV19 and TRBJ2-7, with 9 bases aligning to TRBD1. The CDR3 sequence is 14 residues long. V lost 5 bases and J lost 3; bases outside the gene matches: 5. CDR1 and CDR2 (germline): LNHDA, SQIVND (reference sequence). CDR3 sequence reads: CASSAGTGLYEQYF. The DNA of the CDR3 is TGTGCCAGTAGTGCCGGGACAGGGCTCTACGAGCAGTACTTC. Using reference TRBV19 and TRBJ2-7 for the parts outside the CDR3, the full variable domain is DGGITQSPKYLFRKEGQNVTLSCEQNLNHDAMYWYRQDPGQGLRLIYYSQIVNDFQKGDIAEGYSVSREKKESFPLTVTSAQKNPTAFYLCASSAGTGLYEQYFGPGTRLTVT.

The chain links TRBV19 to TRBJ2-5; 8 bases line up with TRBD1. Per the germline V gene, CDR1 is LNHDA and CDR2 is SQIVND (reference sequence). CDR3 length: 16 residues. V lost 4 bases and J lost 1; bases outside the gene matches: 8. The CDR3 reads CASSKRDRRIQETQYF. CDR3 sequence (DNA): TGTGCCAGTAGTAAGAGGGACAGGAGGATCCAAGAGACCCAGTACTTC.

The CDR3 loop is CASTGQMNTGELFF. For the CDR3, the DNA is TGCGCCAGTACGGGACAGATGAACACCGGGGAGCTGTTTTTT. The rearrangement joins TRBV5-1 to TRBJ2-2; 7 bases align to TRBD1. Germline loops: CDR1 SGHRS, CDR2 YFSETQ. The J segment lost 1 base and the V segment lost 8 bases, leaving 5 bases of the junction unmatched. The CDR3 loop spans 14 amino acids.

This chain links TRBV11-3 with TRBJ2-4; 11 nucleotides align to TRBD2. V was pared by 2 bases and J by 0 bases, with 9 bases of the junction left unmatched. The CDR3 is made up of 19 amino acids. Germline values: CDR1 SGHNT, CDR2 YENEEA. CDR3 residues: CASSLQGLAGGGAKNIQYF. In DNA form, the CDR3 reads TGTGCCAGCAGCTTACAAGGGCTAGCGGGGGGCGGAGCCAAAAACATTCAGTACTTC.

The V gene is TRBV27, the J gene TRBJ2-7; D is uncertain. The germline V and J ends were trimmed by 5 bases and 7 bases, with 15 bases remaining between them. Germline V gene data show CDR1 as MNHEY and CDR2 as SMNVEV (reference sequence). CDR3 length: 13 residues. The CDR3 sequence is CASSLTFLREQYF. CDR3 bases: TGTGCCAGCAGTCTGACATTTCTTCGGGAGCAGTACTTC.

The CDR3 DNA follows: TGTGCCAGTAGTATAGGGGGCAGGGGGAACTATGGCTACACCTTC. Translated, it gives CASSIGGRGNYGYTF. This chain links TRBV19 with TRBJ1-2; 7 bases agree with TRBD1. Trimming took 1 base from V and 2 from J; bases not matched to a gene: 4. Looked up from germline, CDR1 is LNHDA and CDR2 is SQIVND (reference sequence). This CDR3 is 15 amino acids long.

V usage is TRBV18 and J usage is TRBJ2-7; a possible D gene is TRBD1 (5 bases). The V end was cut by 0 bases, the J end by 7 bases, with 7 bases between. The CDR3 runs to 12 residues. CDR1 is KGHSH, CDR2 LQKENI, per germline. The CDR3: CASSPPQGEQYF. CDR3 bases: TGTGCCAGCTCACCACCGCAGGGAGAGCAGTACTTC. Combining the CDR3 with reference TRBV18 and TRBJ2-7 gives the whole variable domain NAGVMQNPRHLVRRRGQEARLRCSPMKGHSHVYWYRQLPEEGLKFMVYLQKENIIDESGMPKERFSAEFPKEGPSILRIQQVVRGDSAAYFCASSPPQGEQYFGPGTRLTVT.

The chain employs TRBV24-1 and TRBJ2-5, with 13 nucleotides matching TRBD2. CDR1 is KGHDR and CDR2 is SFDVKD in the germline V gene. The CDR3 is 16 residues long. The junction had 4 bases not matched to a gene; V was cut back by 4 bases and J by 3 bases. CDR3: CATSDLGLAGEETQYF. CDR3 DNA: TGTGCCACCAGTGACCTCGGACTAGCGGGAGAAGAGACCCAGTACTTC.

The chain recombines TRBV14 with TRBJ1-4; D is unresolved. The CDR3 is 16 amino acids. CDR1 SGHDN and CDR2 FVKESK come from the germline V gene. With 1 base removed from V and 2 bases from J, the gap between germline ends came to 11 bases. CDR3 loop: CASSQGRSLTNEKLFF. CDR3 coding DNA: TGTGCCAGCAGCCAAGGGAGGAGTTTGACTAATGAAAAACTGTTTTTT. The variable domain in full, with the rest retrieved from reference TRBV14 and TRBJ1-4, is EAGVTQFPSHSVIEKGQTVTLRCDPISGHDNLYWYRRVMGKEIKFLLHFVKESKQDESGMPNNRFLAERTGGTYSTLKVQPAELEDSGVYFCASSQGRSLTNEKLFFGSGTQLSVL.